Given below is one T cell receptor (beta chain) in context. What it recognizes is unknown. Random hexamers primed reverse transcription of about 0.5 to 1 ug RNA. TCRdb itself ran the immunoSEQ multiplex PCR reads through MiXCR, one entry per CDR3 protein. The sample yields about 300,000 distinct CDR3 sequences, 89% seen once. This sample is drawn from a study of CD8 T cells in Susac syndrome. Points from the study as a whole: It was acknowledged by the study that relatively few individuals were included in its TCR sequencing and HLA analysis.

The clonotype was recovered from a human donor with multiple sclerosis. Sequencing was carried out using CD8+ T cells from PBMCs.

The CDR3 sequence: CASTIRSGVYGYTF. The DNA of the CDR3 is TGTGCCAGCACCATAAGGTCGGGGGTTTATGGCTACACCTTC. This chain links TRBV12-3 or TRBV12-4 with TRBJ1-2, with a weak D call TRBD1 (5 bases). The CDR3 runs to 14 residues. Trimming removed 7 bases from V and 5 bases from J, with 17 bases in between.